These 2 T cell receptor beta chains were all obtained from the same sample, sequenced in a study of identical twins. TCRdb re-called the 5' RACE reads with MiXCR, one entry per CDR3 protein. The table lists around 650,000 distinct CDR3 sequences, roughly 7.1% of them singletons. This sample also appeared in a second study, on yellow fever vaccine responses in identical twins.

Sequences were obtained from PBMCs. The source is a woman younger than 30 in good health.

V and J are TRBV20-1 and TRBJ2-3, with 7 nucleotides matching TRBD2. CDR3 length equals 12 residues. Germline loops: CDR1 DFQATT, CDR2 SNEGSKA (reference sequence). The V and J ends lost 7 bases and 3 bases, in that order; junction bases with no gene match: 4. CDR3 nucleotide sequence: TGCAGTGGAGCTAGCGGTACAGATACGCAGTATTTT. Residues: CSGASGTDTQYF.

This chain connects TRBV10-1 to TRBJ2-2; weak D call: TRBD1 (5 bases). Germline CDR1 WNHNN, CDR2 SYGVQD (reference sequence). This CDR3 has 18 amino acids. V gave up 3 bases and J gave up 1 base, with 18 bases separating them. The CDR3 DNA reads as TGCGCCAGCAGTGATCTGAAGGGGCCCTCTCGGAACACCGGGGAGCTGTTTTTT. This translates into CASSDLKGPSRNTGELFF.